These 29 T cell receptor beta chains were sequenced from one sample in a study of cytomegalovirus exposure and HLA in healthy donors. The PCR had 60 Vbeta and 13 Jbeta primers. Repertoires were generated with immunoSEQ multiplex PCR, while TCRdb's copy carries only in-frame clones and drops some. The repertoire includes tens of thousands of clones, about two thirds of them detected once, and around an eighth sits in the top ten. Sequencing was carried out using PBMCs. The receptors were gathered from a woman between 40 and 50 years old in good health and CMV-seropositive.

Here the CDR3 reads CASNSRGDQETQYF. CDR3 nucleotides: TGTGCCAGCAACTCGCGGGGAGATCAAGAGACCCAGTACTTC. The rearrangement joins TRBV11-3 to TRBJ2-5; a weak D match, TRBD2 (6 bases). With 7 bases removed from V and 2 bases from J, the gap between germline ends came to 14 bases. The germline V gene has CDR1 SGHNT and CDR2 YENEEA. The CDR3 extends over 14 amino acids.

The CDR3 DNA reads TGTGCCAGCAGCCCCGGGACAGGGGCGGCTGAAGCTTTCTTT. It encodes CASSPGTGAAEAFF. The chain links TRBV11-3 to TRBJ1-1; 10 nucleotides agree with TRBD1. J was trimmed by 6 bases and V by 5 bases; bases with no gene match: 6. Germline V gene sequence: CDR1 SGHNT, CDR2 YENEEA. The CDR3 covers 14 residues.

V usage is TRBV18 and J usage is TRBJ1-1, with D possibly TRBD1 on 5 matching bases. The CDR3 runs 15 residues. Trimming stripped 2 bases from V and 2 bases from J, with 12 bases between. Germline V gene lookup returns CDR1 KGHSH and CDR2 LQKENI. This CDR3 is CASSPAARANTEAFF. As DNA, the CDR3 is TGTGCCAGCTCACCAGCGGCCAGGGCCAACACTGAAGCTTTCTTT.

This chain links TRBV7-9 with TRBJ1-5, with no clear D. V lost 5 bases and J 6 bases, leaving 8 bases between the germline ends. The V gene's germline CDR1 is SEHNR and CDR2 FQNEAQ (reference sequence). The CDR3 sequence is 12 residues long. In nucleotides, the CDR3 is TGTGCCAGCAGCCTAGGGAGTCAGCCCCAGCATTTT. Translating gives CASSLGSQPQHF.

The rearrangement links TRBV30 to TRBJ1-1; D gene uncertain. The germline CDR1 and CDR2 sequences are GTSNPN and SVGIG (reference sequence). This CDR3 is 13 amino acids long. The V end was cut by 0 bases, the J end by 12 bases, with 17 bases between. The CDR3 nucleotides read TGTGCCTGGAGTGTCGCGGGCCCCACCAGGCCTTTCTTT. Amino acid sequence: CAWSVAGPTRPFF. Looking up the rest from reference TRBV30 and TRBJ1-1 gives the full variable domain: SQTIHQWPATLVQPVGSPLSLECTVEGTSNPNLYWYRQAAGRGLQLLFYSVGIGQISSEVPQNLSASRPQDRQFILSSKKLLLSDSGFYLCAWSVAGPTRPFFGQGTRLTVV.

In this sample, this clone is medium-sized. The chain employs TRBV6-4 and TRBJ1-1; possibly TRBD1 for D (5 bases). CDR1 is MRHNA, CDR2 SNTAGT, per germline. The CDR3 loop spans 13 amino acids. Trimming left V 6 bases short and J 1 base short, with 9 bases between. The CDR3 reads CASRDQGNTEAFF. The CDR3 nucleotides read TGTGCCAGCAGGGATCAGGGGAACACTGAAGCTTTCTTT.

V and J are TRBV6-5 and TRBJ1-2; 10 bases align to TRBD1. There are 14 residues in the CDR3. The J segment lost 8 bases and the V segment lost 2 bases, leaving 5 bases of the junction unmatched. The germline V gene has CDR1 MNHEY and CDR2 SVGAGI. The CDR3 here is CASSYRQGAEGYTF. The CDR3, as DNA: TGTGCCAGCAGTTACCGACAGGGGGCGGAGGGCTACACCTTC.

The rearrangement joins TRBV6-5 to TRBJ1-6; D ambiguous. The V gene lost 6 bases and the J gene lost 8 bases, with 8 bases spanning the gap. CDR3 length: 12 amino acids. CDR1 is MNHEY, CDR2 SVGAGI, per germline. The CDR3 nucleotides read TGTGCCAGCAGGCGCCAAGATTCACCCCTCCACTTT. Its protein product is CASRRQDSPLHF.

This clone occurred a few times. V gene TRBV5-4 combines with J gene TRBJ1-2, with 7 bases aligning to TRBD1. V lost 3 bases and J lost 6; bases outside the gene matches: 11. This CDR3 is 15 amino acids long. Germline V gene data show CDR1 as SGHNT and CDR2 as YYREEE (reference sequence). The CDR3 DNA reads as TGTGCCAGCAGCTCGCCCCAGGAGGGGGCGCATGGCTACACCTTC. Protein: CASSSPQEGAHGYTF.

The J gene is TRBJ1-5, the V gene TRBV30; D is ambiguous. The CDR3 covers 13 residues. Germline CDR1 GTSNPN, CDR2 SVGIG (reference sequence). Trimming removed 3 bases from V and 5 bases from J, with 11 bases in between. The CDR3, as DNA: TGTGCCTGGAGCACCTACAGAGATCAGCCCCAGCATTTT. Translation gives CAWSTYRDQPQHF.

The chain couples TRBV5-1 to TRBJ2-5; D is ambiguous. There are 14 residues in the CDR3. Trimming cost V 5 bases and J 2 bases, with 13 bases left between them. CDR1 and CDR2 from the germline V gene are SGHRS and YFSETQ. This CDR3 is CASSLYGPQETQYF. CDR3 nucleotide sequence: TGCGCCAGCAGTTTATATGGCCCTCAAGAGACCCAGTACTTC.

This chain connects TRBV9 to TRBJ1-5; D possibly corresponds to TRBD1 (6 bases). Germline V gene sequence: CDR1 SGDLS, CDR2 YYNGEE. V was cut by 4 bases and J by 2 bases, with 13 bases left in between. This CDR3 has 15 residues. The CDR3 nucleotides read TGTGCCAGCAGCCCAGAATCAGGGGGCAATCAGCCCCAGCATTTT. It encodes CASSPESGGNQPQHF.

V usage is TRBV11-2 and J usage is TRBJ1-2, with 8 bases lining up with TRBD1. Per germline, CDR1 SGHAT and CDR2 FQNNGV. There are 15 residues in the CDR3. V was pared by 5 bases and J by 7 bases, with 12 bases of the junction left unmatched. In DNA form, the CDR3 reads TGTGCCAGCAGCACTGTCCGACCCGGACAGGGTGGCTACACCTTC. It is translated as CASSTVRPGQGGYTF. Filled out from reference TRBV11-2 and TRBJ1-2, the complete variable domain reads EAGVAQSPRYKIIEKRQSVAFWCNPISGHATLYWYQQILGQGPKLLIQFQNNGVVDDSQLPKDRFSAERLKGVDSTLKIQPAKLEDSAVYLCASSTVRPGQGGYTFGSGTRLTVV.

This clone was seen many times. The rearrangement links TRBV27 to TRBJ2-7; 7 positions agree with TRBD1. Germline lookup yields CDR1 MNHEY and CDR2 SMNVEV (reference sequence). CDR3 size: 15 residues. The junction had 10 bases not matched to a gene; V was cut back by 6 bases and J by 2 bases. CDR3 DNA sequence: TGTGCCAGCAGCCCCAAGGGACAGCAAGCCTACGAGCAGTACTTC. Its protein product is CASSPKGQQAYEQYF.

CDR3 loop: CASSQQGVNTGELFF. The CDR3, as DNA: TGTGCCAGCTCACAACAGGGGGTGAACACCGGGGAGCTGTTTTTT. The V gene is TRBV18, the J gene TRBJ2-2; 8 nucleotides align to TRBD1. Germline assignment: CDR1 KGHSH and CDR2 LQKENI. CDR3 length: 15 residues. V dropped 4 bases and J dropped 1; count of bases not matched to a gene: 2. Full variable domain (rest looked up from reference TRBV18 and TRBJ2-2): NAGVMQNPRHLVRRRGQEARLRCSPMKGHSHVYWYRQLPEEGLKFMVYLQKENIIDESGMPKERFSAEFPKEGPSILRIQQVVRGDSAAYFCASSQQGVNTGELFFGEGSRLTVL.

This chain uses TRBV28 with TRBJ1-3; D remains unclear. Trimming shortened V by 5 bases and J by 0 bases, and 5 bases separated the two germline ends. Germline V gives CDR1 MDHEN, CDR2 SYDVKM. This CDR3 region has 13 residues. CDR3 region: CASSISSGNTIYF. The DNA of the CDR3 is TGTGCCAGCAGTATTAGCTCTGGAAACACCATATATTTT. The whole variable domain, filled in from reference TRBV28 and TRBJ1-3, reads DVKVTQSSRYLVKRTGEKVFLECVQDMDHENMFWYRQDPGLGLRLIYFSYDVKMKEKGDIPEGYSVSREKKERFSLILESASTNQTSMYLCASSISSGNTIYFGEGSWLTVV.

Only a few counts were recorded for this clone. V gene TRBV6-1 combines with J gene TRBJ1-1, with 8 bases lining up with TRBD1. Germline V gene data show CDR1 as MNHNS and CDR2 as SASEGT. Trimming at V came to 4 bases and at J to 8 bases, leaving 6 bases not matched to a gene. This CDR3 is 13 amino acids long. Here the CDR3 reads CASSALGQGEAFF. As DNA, the CDR3 is TGTGCCAGCAGTGCACTCGGACAGGGAGAAGCTTTCTTT.

There are a few counts of this clone. The chain carries TRBV7-9 and TRBJ1-5; D gene ambiguous. The CDR3 has 13 amino acids. Germline CDR1 SEHNR, CDR2 FQNEAQ (reference sequence). V was clipped by 5 bases and J by 5 bases, with 10 bases between them. In DNA form, the CDR3 reads TGTGCCAGCAGCGTAAGCCTGGATCAGCCCCAGCATTTT. This sequence encodes CASSVSLDQPQHF.

The genes are TRBV19 and TRBJ2-7; tentative D call: TRBD1 (6 bases). V lost 5 bases and J lost 6, with 17 bases in between. Germline assignment: CDR1 LNHDA and CDR2 SQIVND (reference sequence). CDR3 size: 14 residues. CDR3 loop: CASSPGGTGFEQYF. In nucleotides, the CDR3 is TGTGCCAGTAGTCCCGGAGGAACAGGGTTCGAGCAGTACTTC.

The chain has TRBV29-1 and TRBJ1-5, with TRBD1 identical over 8 bases. V was pared by 4 bases and J by 4 bases, with 6 bases of the junction left unmatched. Germline V gene data show CDR1 as SQVTM and CDR2 as ANQGSEA. The CDR3 consists of 14 residues. In DNA, the CDR3 is TGCAGCGTTGGGGGGACAGGACCGAATCAGCCCCAGCATTTT. It yields the protein CSVGGTGPNQPQHF.

In DNA form, the CDR3 reads TGCGCCAGCAGGGATACGAGCGGGGGAGTGTACGAGCAGTACTTC. It encodes CASRDTSGGVYEQYF. This chain links TRBV5-1 with TRBJ2-7; 8 bases match TRBD2. Germline CDR1 is SGHRS and CDR2 is YFSETQ. This CDR3 region has 15 residues. V was clipped by 5 bases and J by 4 bases; unmatched bases: 11.

The chain is built from TRBV15 and TRBJ2-7, with a weak D call TRBD2 (6 bases). The V and J ends lost 1 base and 3 bases respectively, with 22 bases between them. The CDR3 is made up of 18 amino acids. The germline V gene encodes CDR1 LNHNV and CDR2 YYDKDF (reference sequence). DNA for the CDR3: TGTGCCACCAGCAGAGTTAATATCGTAGGCGGGAAAATCTACGAGCAGTACTTC. Amino acids: CATSRVNIVGGKIYEQYF.

A single count supports this clone. This chain connects TRBV7-9 to TRBJ1-1, with TRBD1 identical over 11 bases. Germline loops: CDR1 SEHNR, CDR2 FQNEAQ (reference sequence). Trimming removed 4 bases from V and 4 bases from J; junction bases left unmatched: 14. The CDR3 sequence is 18 residues long. The CDR3 coding sequence is TGTGCCAGCAGCTACTACTGGACAGGGGGCGGGGAAGGCACTGAAGCTTTCTTT. It encodes CASSYYWTGGGEGTEAFF.

The gene calls are TRBV29-1 and TRBJ1-1, with D hard to call. This CDR3 comprises 11 residues. The ends were cut back, 0 bases at V and 8 bases at J, with 7 bases in the middle. Germline-derived CDR1 and CDR2 are SQVTM and ANQGSEA. The CDR3 DNA sequence: TGCAGCGTTGAAGACGTGCAGGAAGCTTTCTTT. Translating it yields CSVEDVQEAFF.

This chain links TRBV5-4 with TRBJ2-4, with D perhaps matching TRBD2 (5 bases). Germline V gene sequence: CDR1 SGHNT, CDR2 YYREEE (reference sequence). The CDR3 loop spans 15 amino acids. The ends were cut back, 6 bases at V and 6 bases at J, with 19 bases in the middle. The CDR3 spells CASTETGGVRNIQYF. CDR3 nucleotide sequence: TGTGCCAGCACCGAGACCGGAGGAGTTAGAAACATTCAGTACTTC.

This clone was counted only a few times. The chain links TRBV5-1 to TRBJ2-3; possibly TRBD2 for D (6 bases). The germline V gene encodes CDR1 SGHRS and CDR2 YFSETQ. V lost 2 bases and J 3 bases, leaving 10 bases between the germline ends. The CDR3 runs to 14 residues. The CDR3 DNA is TGCGCCAGCAGCTTTAGCGGCGGGACAGATACGCAGTATTTT. This encodes CASSFSGGTDTQYF.

This chain joins TRBV30 and TRBJ2-3; D remains ambiguous. This CDR3 contains 12 residues. V dropped 7 bases and J dropped 1 base, with 9 bases sitting between them. Germline CDR1 is GTSNPN and CDR2 is SVGIG (reference sequence). For the CDR3, the DNA is TGTGCCTCCGCTCGGGGCACAGATACGCAGTATTTT. Amino acids: CASARGTDTQYF.

The rearrangement joins TRBV2 to TRBJ2-1, with a tentative D call TRBD2 (7 bases). The length of the CDR3 is 16 residues. Trimming cost V 5 bases and J 1 base, with 15 bases left between them. The germline V gene has CDR1 SNHLY and CDR2 FYNNEI. The CDR3, as DNA: TGTGCCAGCAGTCCCTCCCGGGGGGCATCCTACAATGAGCAGTTCTTC. The encoded protein is CASSPSRGASYNEQFF.

V and J are TRBV27 and TRBJ1-1; D is ambiguous. This CDR3 is built from 16 residues. Looked up from germline, CDR1 is MNHEY and CDR2 is SMNVEV (reference sequence). The V and J ends lost 1 base and 6 bases respectively, with 18 bases between them. CDR3 sequence reads: CASSLFADAVDAEAFF. The CDR3 DNA reads as TGTGCCAGCAGTTTATTCGCGGATGCGGTAGATGCTGAAGCTTTCTTT.